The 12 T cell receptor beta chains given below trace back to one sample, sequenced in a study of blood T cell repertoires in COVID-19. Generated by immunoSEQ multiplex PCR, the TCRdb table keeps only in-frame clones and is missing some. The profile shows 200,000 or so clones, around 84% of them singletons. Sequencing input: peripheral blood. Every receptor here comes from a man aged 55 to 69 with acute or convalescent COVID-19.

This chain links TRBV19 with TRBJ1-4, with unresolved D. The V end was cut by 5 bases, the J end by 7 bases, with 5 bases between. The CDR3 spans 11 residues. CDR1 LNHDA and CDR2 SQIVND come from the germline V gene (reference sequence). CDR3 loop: CASSAREKLFF. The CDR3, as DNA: TGTGCCAGTAGTGCGCGTGAAAAACTGTTTTTT.

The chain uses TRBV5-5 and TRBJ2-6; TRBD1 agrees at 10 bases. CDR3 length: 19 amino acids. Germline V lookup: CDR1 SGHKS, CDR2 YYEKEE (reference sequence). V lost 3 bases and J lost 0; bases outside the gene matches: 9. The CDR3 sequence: CASSSTGTGAFSGANVLTF. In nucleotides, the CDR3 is TGTGCCAGCAGCTCTACCGGGACAGGGGCCTTCTCTGGGGCCAACGTCCTGACTTTC.

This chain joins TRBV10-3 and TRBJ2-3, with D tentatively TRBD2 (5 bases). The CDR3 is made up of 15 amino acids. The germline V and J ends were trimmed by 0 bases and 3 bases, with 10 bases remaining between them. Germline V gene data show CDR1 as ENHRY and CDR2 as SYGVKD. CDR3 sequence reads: CAISESGGRTDTQYF. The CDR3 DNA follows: TGTGCCATCAGTGAGTCCGGAGGTAGGACAGATACGCAGTATTTT.

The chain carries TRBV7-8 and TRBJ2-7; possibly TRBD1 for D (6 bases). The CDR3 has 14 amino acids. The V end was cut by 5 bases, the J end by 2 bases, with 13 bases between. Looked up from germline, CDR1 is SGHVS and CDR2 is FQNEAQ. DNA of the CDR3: TGTGCCAGCAGCCCACCGACAGGAACCTACGAGCAGTACTTC. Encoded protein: CASSPPTGTYEQYF.

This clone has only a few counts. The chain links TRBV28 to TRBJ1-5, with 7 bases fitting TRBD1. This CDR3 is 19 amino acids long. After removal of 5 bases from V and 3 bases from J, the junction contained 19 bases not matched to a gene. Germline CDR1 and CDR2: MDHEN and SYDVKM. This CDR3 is CASSLRGGRGRPPNQPQHF. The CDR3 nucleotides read TGTGCCAGCAGTCTTCGGGGGGGGAGGGGGCGCCCGCCCAATCAGCCCCAGCATTTT.

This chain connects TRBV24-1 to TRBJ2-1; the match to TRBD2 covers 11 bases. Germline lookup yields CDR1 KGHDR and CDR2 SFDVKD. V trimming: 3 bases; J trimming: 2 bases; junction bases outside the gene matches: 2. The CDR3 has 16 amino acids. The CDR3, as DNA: TGTGCCACCAGTGATCGTAGCGGGGGGGCCTACAATGAGCAGTTCTTC. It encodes CATSDRSGGAYNEQFF.

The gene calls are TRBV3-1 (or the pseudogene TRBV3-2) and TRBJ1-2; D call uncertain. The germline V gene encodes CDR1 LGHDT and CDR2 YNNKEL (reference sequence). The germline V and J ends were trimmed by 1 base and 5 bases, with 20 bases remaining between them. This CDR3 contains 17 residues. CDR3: CASSQGKFFAAEYGYTF. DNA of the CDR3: TGTGCCAGCAGCCAAGGGAAGTTCTTCGCGGCGGAGTATGGCTACACCTTC.

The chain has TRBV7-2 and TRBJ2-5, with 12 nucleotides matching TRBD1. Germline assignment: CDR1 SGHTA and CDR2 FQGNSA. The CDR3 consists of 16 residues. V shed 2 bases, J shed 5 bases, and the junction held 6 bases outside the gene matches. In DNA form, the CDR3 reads TGTGCCAGCAGCTTATCCGGGACAGGGGGCTGGGAGACCCAGTACTTC. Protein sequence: CASSLSGTGGWETQYF.

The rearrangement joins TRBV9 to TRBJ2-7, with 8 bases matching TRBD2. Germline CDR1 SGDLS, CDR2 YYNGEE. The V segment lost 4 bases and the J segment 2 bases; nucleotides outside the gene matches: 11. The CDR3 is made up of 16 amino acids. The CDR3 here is CASSPRVGGGTYEQYF. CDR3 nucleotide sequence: TGTGCCAGCAGCCCCCGGGTCGGGGGGGGGACCTACGAGCAGTACTTC.

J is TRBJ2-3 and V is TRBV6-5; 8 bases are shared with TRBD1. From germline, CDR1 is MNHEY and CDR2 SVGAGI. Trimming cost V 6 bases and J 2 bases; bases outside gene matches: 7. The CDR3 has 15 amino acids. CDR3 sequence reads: CASSATGGNTDTQYF. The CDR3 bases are TGTGCCAGCAGCGCCACAGGGGGGAACACAGATACGCAGTATTTT.

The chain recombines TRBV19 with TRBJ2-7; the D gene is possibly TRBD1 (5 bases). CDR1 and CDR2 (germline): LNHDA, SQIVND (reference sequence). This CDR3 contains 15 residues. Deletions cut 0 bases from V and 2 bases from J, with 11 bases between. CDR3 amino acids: CASSIDHTGPYEQYF. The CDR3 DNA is TGTGCCAGTAGTATAGATCATACAGGCCCCTACGAGCAGTACTTC.

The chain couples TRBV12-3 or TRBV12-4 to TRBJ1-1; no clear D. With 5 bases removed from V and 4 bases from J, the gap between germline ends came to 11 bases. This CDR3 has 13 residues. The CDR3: CASSPGSRTEAFF. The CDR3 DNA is TGTGCCAGCAGTCCGGGTTCCCGCACTGAAGCTTTCTTT.